Below, 9 T cell receptor beta chains from the same sample are listed, as sequenced in a study of cytomegalovirus exposure and HLA in healthy donors. A multiplex PCR was run with 60 Vbeta primers and 13 Jbeta primers. Sequencing used immunoSEQ multiplex PCR; TCRdb keeps in-frame clones, though not all of them. The table records over 100,000 clones, roughly 79% of them present only once. Sequencing was done on a sample of PBMCs. The receptor source for this set is a woman aged 40-49 years in good health and CMV-seronegative.

The chain couples TRBV27 to TRBJ1-4; D gene ambiguous. Germline loops: CDR1 MNHEY, CDR2 SMNVEV (reference sequence). This CDR3 is 16 amino acids long. Trimming took 7 bases from V and 0 from J, leaving 15 bases between them. CDR3 coding DNA: TGTGCCAGCACCGGGTACCCCGGGACAACTAATGAAAAACTGTTTTTT. Its translation: CASTGYPGTTNEKLFF. Together with reference TRBV27 and TRBJ1-4, the CDR3 gives the full variable domain: EAQVTQNPRYLITVTGKKLTVTCSQNMNHEYMSWYRQDPGLGLRQIYYSMNVEVTDKGDVPEGYKVSRKEKRNFPLILESPSPNQTSLYFCASTGYPGTTNEKLFFGSGTQLSVL.

The chain joins TRBV6-1 to TRBJ2-5; weak D call: TRBD2 (5 bases). The CDR3 loop spans 13 amino acids. Trimming took off 5 bases at V and 4 bases at J, with 11 bases between the two ends. Looked up from germline, CDR1 is MNHNS and CDR2 is SASEGT. CDR3 coding DNA: TGTGCCAGCAGTTTGAGGGAGATAGAGACCCAGTACTTC. Its protein is CASSLREIETQYF.

This clone was seen only a few times. This rearrangement joins TRBV29-1 to TRBJ1-4; D uncertain. In germline, CDR1 is SQVTM, CDR2 ANQGSEA. This CDR3 is built from 13 residues. V was shortened by 0 bases and J by 8 bases, with 10 bases between the two germline ends. The CDR3 sequence is CSVEDSAGEKLFF. In nucleotides, the CDR3 is TGCAGCGTTGAAGACAGCGCGGGAGAAAAACTGTTTTTT.

As to this clone: The junction does not match germline at one end; this may be a read error. CDR3 region: CASSEARTAADF. CDR3 in DNA: TGTGCCAGCAGTGAAGCGAGGACAGCCGCGGACTTT. The chain combines TRBV2 with TRBJ1-6, with D maybe TRBD1 (6 bases). CDR3 size: 12 residues. Germline V gives CDR1 SNHLY, CDR2 FYNNEI. Using reference TRBV2 and TRBJ1-6 for the parts outside the CDR3, the full variable domain is EPEVTQTPSHQVTQMGQEVILRCVPISNHLYFYWYRQILGQKVEFLVSFYNNEISEKSEIFDDQFSVERPDGSNFTLKIRSTKLEDSAMYFCASSEARTAADFGNGTRLTVT.

The chain combines TRBV2 with TRBJ2-3, with TRBD2 identical over 8 bases. The junction had 7 bases not matched to a gene; V was cut back by 4 bases and J by 10 bases. The length of the CDR3 is 13 residues. Germline V gives CDR1 SNHLY, CDR2 FYNNEI. CDR3 sequence (DNA): TGTGCCAGCAGTGCCTCCGGGAGGGCAGCGCAGTATTTT. Protein sequence: CASSASGRAAQYF.

This rearrangement joins TRBV29-1 to TRBJ2-5; 9 bases agree with TRBD1. V was pared by 4 bases and J by 4 bases, with 1 base of the junction left unmatched. This CDR3 contains 12 residues. The germline gives CDR1 SQVTM, CDR2 ANQGSEA. The CDR3: CSVATGGETQYF. The CDR3 region has the DNA TGCAGCGTTGCGACAGGGGGAGAGACCCAGTACTTC.

This chain joins TRBV28 and TRBJ2-7; 10 nucleotides agree with TRBD1. This CDR3 spans 14 amino acids. Germline V gene data show CDR1 as MDHEN and CDR2 as SYDVKM. J lost 2 bases, V lost 5 bases, and 3 bases had no gene match. CDR3 nucleotides: TGTGCCAGCAGTGTTGACAGGGGGCCCTACGAGCAGTACTTC. Amino acids: CASSVDRGPYEQYF.

The genes are TRBV4-1 and TRBJ1-5; unclear D gene. Deletions cut 0 bases from V and 7 bases from J, with 10 bases between. Germline values: CDR1 MGHRA, CDR2 YSYEKL. There are 14 residues in the CDR3. CDR3 residues: CASSQDQKRQPQHF. The CDR3, as DNA: TGCGCCAGCAGCCAAGATCAGAAGCGCCAGCCCCAGCATTTT.

This chain links TRBV19 with TRBJ2-2; 9 bases line up with TRBD1. Germline CDR1 and CDR2: LNHDA and SQIVND (reference sequence). Trimming at V came to 1 base and at J to 6 bases, leaving 6 bases not matched to a gene. The CDR3 is 16 residues long. CDR3 sequence reads: CASSIVAGQGSGELFF. The CDR3, as DNA: TGTGCCAGTAGTATAGTTGCGGGACAGGGCTCCGGGGAGCTGTTTTTT.